Listed below are T cell receptor beta chains from one sample, sequenced in a study of T and B cells in COVID-19 patients. One entry per CDR3 protein, called by TCRdb with MiXCR from the multiplex PCR reads. The sample yields about 3,100 distinct CDR3 sequences, 22% seen once. The source material was blood. The receptors were gathered from a human donor with active COVID-19. CDR3s include the opening cysteine and the closing phenylalanine or tryptophan. The D gene is left open where the match is weak. Expanded clones are given a class, and other clones once, few, many or no size at all.

abundance,d_gene,j_gene,v_gene,CDR3aa,CDR3nt
NA,TRBD2,TRBJ2-2,TRBV30,CAWASGGNTGELFF,TGTGCCTGGGCTAGCGGGGGGAACACCGGGGAGCTGTTTTTT
NA,TRBD1,TRBJ2-2,TRBV11-2,CASSLGQGTGELFF,TGTGCCAGCAGCCTCGGACAGGGGACCGGGGAGCTGTTTTTT
NA,NA,TRBJ2-7,TRBV28,CASMRGGTDYYEQYF,TGTGCCAGCATGAGAGGCGGGACAGACTACTACGAGCAGTACTTC
large,NA,TRBJ2-1,TRBV6-5,CASSYGLSYNEQFF,TGTGCCAGCAGTTACGGACTATCCTACAATGAGCAGTTCTTC
medium-sized,TRBD2,TRBJ2-5,TRBV12-3/TRBV12-4,CASSRTSGQETQYF,TGTGCCAGCAGCCGGACTAGCGGGCAAGAGACCCAGTACTTC
few,TRBD2,TRBJ2-7,TRBV20-1,CSAQPPGRTYEQYF,TGCAGTGCCCAACCCCCCGGGAGGACCTACGAGCAGTACTTC
medium-sized,TRBD2,TRBJ2-3,TRBV6-2/TRBV6-3,CASSYWTSGKEGDTQYF,TGTGCCAGCAGTTACTGGACTAGCGGGAAAGAGGGAGATACGCAGTATTTT
few,NA,TRBJ2-1,TRBV5-1,CASSEGGKVEQFF,TGCGCCAGCAGCGAGGGGGGGAAAGTTGAGCAGTTCTTC
NA,NA,TRBJ2-7,TRBV10-3,CAISESWYEQYF,TGTGCCATCAGTGAGTCGTGGTACGAGCAGTACTTC
NA,TRBD2,TRBJ2-1,TRBV5-4,CASSLGGLAGYNEQFF,TGTGCCAGCAGCTTGGGGGGACTAGCGGGTTACAATGAGCAGTTCTTC
NA,NA,TRBJ1-2,TRBV7-6,CASSLPVTYGYTF,TGTGCCAGCAGCTTACCTGTTACTTATGGCTACACCTTC
few,TRBD1,TRBJ2-1,TRBV10-3,CAHQAGDRYNEQFF,TGTGCCCACCAGGCCGGGGACAGATACAATGAGCAGTTCTTC
medium-sized,NA,TRBJ2-1,TRBV7-9,CATAPYNEQFF,TGTGCCACCGCCCCCTACAATGAGCAGTTCTTC
NA,TRBD1,TRBJ2-2,TRBV5-1,CASSFAGTANTGELFF,TGCGCCAGCAGCTTCGCCGGGACAGCGAACACCGGGGAGCTGTTTTTT
NA,TRBD1,TRBJ2-2,TRBV6-5,CASSFPGQGARRTVPGELFF,TGTGCCAGCAGTTTCCCGGGACAGGGGGCGCGAAGGACGGTTCCCGGGGAGCTGTTTTTT